These 9 T cell receptor beta chains share one sample of origin, sequenced in a study of blood T cell repertoires in COVID-19. The assay was immunoSEQ multiplex PCR, and TCRdb's table has in-frame clones only and misses some. Of around 140,000 clones in the sample, around 86% are singletons; the top ten hold about an eighth. The sample consisted of peripheral blood. The receptors derive from a woman in her seventies with COVID-19, enrolled during active disease.

The genes are TRBV6-6 and TRBJ2-1; D is perhaps TRBD1 (6 bases). This CDR3 is built from 11 residues. V lost 8 bases and J 8 bases, leaving 10 bases between the germline ends. The V gene's germline CDR1 is MNHNY and CDR2 SVGAGI (reference sequence). In nucleotides, the CDR3 is TGTGCCAGCGGGGGCCGCGATGAGCAGTTCTTC. Translation gives CASGGRDEQFF.

The chain couples TRBV28 to TRBJ2-4; D is possibly TRBD2 (5 bases). The V and J ends lost 1 base and 3 bases respectively, with 10 bases between them. The CDR3 loop spans 15 amino acids. In germline, CDR1 is MDHEN, CDR2 SYDVKM. CDR3 sequence reads: CASSLSGLGKNIQYF. In nucleotides, the CDR3 is TGTGCCAGCAGTTTATCGGGGTTGGGCAAAAACATTCAGTACTTC.

The J gene is TRBJ1-1, the V gene TRBV4-1; no reliable D call. V gave up 2 bases and J gave up 0 bases, with 7 bases separating them. This CDR3 region has 14 residues. Germline-derived CDR1 and CDR2 are MGHRA and YSYEKL. In DNA, the CDR3 is TGCGCCAGCAGCCAACCGGAGGTGAACACTGAAGCTTTCTTT. Translation: CASSQPEVNTEAFF.

The J gene is TRBJ2-7, the V gene TRBV3-1 (or the pseudogene TRBV3-2); D not certain. The germline V gene encodes CDR1 LGHDT and CDR2 YNNKEL (reference sequence). CDR3 length equals 16 residues. Trimming took off 3 bases at V and 0 bases at J, with 15 bases between the two ends. The CDR3 loop is CASSQRHIPLSYEQYF. CDR3 nucleotide sequence: TGTGCCAGCAGCCAGAGACATATCCCCCTCTCCTACGAGCAGTACTTC.

This sequence joins TRBV6-5 and TRBJ2-3; tentatively, D is TRBD2 (6 bases). V shed 7 bases and J shed 0 bases, with 11 bases lying between them. The CDR3 extends over 14 amino acids. The germline gives CDR1 MNHEY, CDR2 SVGAGI. In nucleotides, the CDR3 is TGTGCCAGCAAAGAACTAGCCAGCACAGATACGCAGTATTTT. As protein: CASKELASTDTQYF.

This chain uses TRBV11-3 with TRBJ2-1; TRBD1 aligns across 7 bases. This CDR3 contains 13 residues. The V gene's germline CDR1 is SGHNT and CDR2 YENEEA. Losses at the gene ends were 9 bases for V and 7 bases for J; bases not matched to a gene: 9. The DNA for the CDR3 is TGTGCCAGTTCCGGGTCAGGGGGTAATGAGCAGTTCTTC. This gives the protein CASSGSGGNEQFF.

The chain carries TRBV5-8 and TRBJ1-5; tentative D call: TRBD1 (5 bases). The CDR3 length is 14 residues. CDR1 and CDR2 (germline): SGHTS, YDEGEE. Trimming took off 4 bases at V and 4 bases at J, with 12 bases between the two ends. CDR3 loop: CASSIRQINQPQHF. The CDR3 nucleotides read TGTGCCAGCAGCATTCGACAGATTAATCAGCCCCAGCATTTT.

The J gene is TRBJ1-6, the V gene TRBV4-2; 7 bases align to TRBD1. Per the germline V gene, CDR1 is LGHNA and CDR2 is YNFKEQ. The trim removed 0 bases at V and 10 bases at J, leaving 9 bases unmatched. CDR3 length equals 16 residues. CDR3 bases: TGTGCCAGCAGCCAAGATAGAGGGGGCTGGGAATCACCCCTCCACTTT. Its translation is CASSQDRGGWESPLHF.

V usage is TRBV4-1 and J usage is TRBJ2-1, with a tentative D call TRBD2 (6 bases). There are 11 residues in the CDR3. V was shortened by 5 bases and J by 10 bases, with 9 bases between the two germline ends. Germline CDR1 and CDR2: MGHRA and YSYEKL. CDR3 coding DNA: TGCGCCAGCAGCACTGCGGGGGAGCAGTTCTTC. Its protein is CASSTAGEQFF.